These T cell receptor beta chains were read from a single sample in a study of cytomegalovirus exposure and HLA in healthy donors. Assay: immunoSEQ multiplex PCR; the TCRdb copy retains only in-frame clones and omits some. Of approximately 140,000 clones in the sample, about 80% were seen once. What was sequenced was PBMCs. The receptors come from a male donor in good health and CMV-seropositive. The CDR3 runs from the conserved cysteine through the conserved F or W. The D gene is left open where the match is weak. Size tells how often a clone was seen (once, few, many) or the class of an expanded clone, and some rows leave it out.

J gene: TRBJ2-5
D gene: TRBD1
V gene: TRBV5-8
clone size: -
CDR3 protein: CASRTGGRETQYF
CDR3 DNA: TGTGCCAGCAGAACAGGGGGCAGAGAGACCCAGTACTTC

J gene: TRBJ2-3
D gene: TRBD2
V gene: TRBV7-3
clone size: -
CDR3 protein: CASSEGLAGSDTQYF
CDR3 DNA: TGTGCCAGCAGCGAAGGACTAGCAGGGTCAGATACGCAGTATTTT

J gene: TRBJ2-3
D gene: -
V gene: TRBV19
clone size: -
CDR3 protein: CASSVDRPGILDTQYF
CDR3 DNA: TGTGCCAGTAGTGTCGACAGGCCCGGTATTTTAGATACGCAGTATTTT

J gene: TRBJ1-6
D gene: TRBD1
V gene: TRBV9
clone size: -
CDR3 protein: CASSVEQGDSPLHF
CDR3 DNA: TGTGCCAGCAGCGTAGAACAGGGGGATTCACCCCTCCACTTT

J gene: TRBJ1-3
D gene: -
V gene: TRBV28
clone size: -
CDR3 protein: CASSTQTGKDTIYF
CDR3 DNA: TGTGCCAGCAGTACGCAGACAGGAAAGGACACCATATATTTT

J gene: TRBJ1-1
D gene: -
V gene: TRBV29-1
clone size: -
CDR3 protein: CSVEDPRGRRVNTEAFF
CDR3 DNA: TGCAGCGTTGAAGATCCCCGAGGGAGGAGAGTGAACACTGAAGCTTTCTTT

J gene: TRBJ1-6
D gene: -
V gene: TRBV5-1
clone size: -
CDR3 protein: CASSSGREYNSPLHF
CDR3 DNA: TGCGCCAGCAGCTCCGGACGGGAATATAATTCACCCCTCCACTTT

J gene: TRBJ1-1
D gene: -
V gene: TRBV30
clone size: -
CDR3 protein: CARIGNRGTEAFF
CDR3 DNA: TGTGCGCGGATTGGGAATCGGGGCACTGAAGCTTTCTTT

J gene: TRBJ1-1
D gene: -
V gene: TRBV7-3
clone size: once
CDR3 protein: CASSKGHRNTEAFF
CDR3 DNA: TGTGCCAGCAGCAAAGGACACAGGAACACTGAAGCTTTCTTT

J gene: TRBJ2-1
D gene: TRBD2
V gene: TRBV2
clone size: -
CDR3 protein: CASSEGLAGGNEQFF
CDR3 DNA: TGTGCCAGCAGTGAAGGACTAGCGGGGGGGAATGAGCAGTTCTTC

J gene: TRBJ2-5
D gene: TRBD2
V gene: TRBV4-3
clone size: once
CDR3 protein: CASSPGTSGSSGTQYF
CDR3 DNA: TGCGCCAGCAGCCCGGGGACTAGCGGGAGTTCGGGGACCCAGTACTTC

J gene: TRBJ2-2
D gene: TRBD2
V gene: TRBV18
clone size: -
CDR3 protein: CASSPLRDYTNTGELFF
CDR3 DNA: TGTGCCAGCTCACCACTCCGGGACTATACGAACACCGGGGAGCTGTTTTTT

J gene: TRBJ2-1
D gene: -
V gene: TRBV9
clone size: once
CDR3 protein: CASSASGYEQFF
CDR3 DNA: TGTGCCAGCAGCGCCTCAGGGTATGAGCAGTTCTTC

J gene: TRBJ2-7
D gene: -
V gene: TRBV28
clone size: few
CDR3 protein: CASSLDLERQYF
CDR3 DNA: TGTGCCAGCAGTCTGGATTTAGAGCGGCAGTACTTC

J gene: TRBJ1-5
D gene: TRBD1
V gene: TRBV6-1
clone size: -
CDR3 protein: CASSGSSGTGVSNQPQHF
CDR3 DNA: TGTGCCAGCAGTGGGTCCTCCGGGACAGGGGTCAGCAATCAGCCCCAGCATTTT